One sample yielded the 10 T cell receptor beta chains listed below, sequenced in a study of blood T cells in healthy people across ages. Alongside a J-beta primer mix, a sample-barcoded 5' primer served in a second PCR lasting about 7 to 12 cycles. TCRdb fed the 5' RACE reads into MiXCR, producing one record per CDR3 protein. The sample comprises some 1.1 million distinct CDR3 sequences, roughly two fifths of which are singletons, and about an eighth rests with the top ten. Sequences were obtained from blood. Receptor source: a man aged 18 to 29 in good health.

This clonotype was seen repeatedly, ten times or more. This rearrangement joins TRBV4-2 to TRBJ1-6; D may be TRBD1 (5 bases). The CDR3 is made up of 14 amino acids. Looked up from germline, CDR1 is LGHNA and CDR2 is YNFKEQ. The V gene lost 4 bases and the J gene lost 8 bases, with 12 bases spanning the gap. The CDR3 protein is CASSPGLGDSPLHF. The CDR3 nucleotides read TGTGCCAGCAGCCCAGGGTTAGGTGATTCACCCCTCCACTTT.

In this sample, this clonotype turned up a few times. The chain joins TRBV4-1 to TRBJ1-1; D remains ambiguous. V lost 1 base and J 5 bases, leaving 8 bases between the germline ends. The CDR3 is made up of 13 amino acids. Germline CDR1 and CDR2: MGHRA and YSYEKL. The CDR3 loop reads CASSQGMGTEAFF. CDR3 bases: TGCGCCAGCAGCCAAGGAATGGGGACTGAAGCTTTCTTT.

The J gene is TRBJ1-1, the V gene TRBV27, with no clear D. This CDR3 comprises 13 residues. V was shortened by 0 bases and J by 8 bases, with 10 bases between the two germline ends. Germline V gene data show CDR1 as MNHEY and CDR2 as SMNVEV (reference sequence). CDR3 nucleotide sequence: TGTGCCAGCAGTTTATCCCAGACCCGAGAAGCTTTCTTT. It specifies CASSLSQTREAFF.

This clonotype has just a few counts. This chain links TRBV11-2 with TRBJ2-3; 10 bases are a match to TRBD2. Per the germline V gene, CDR1 is SGHAT and CDR2 is FQNNGV. This CDR3 is 17 amino acids long. J lost 4 bases, V lost 0 bases, and 7 bases had no gene match. The CDR3 DNA is TGTGCCAGCAGCTTAGACAGAGAACTAGCGGGGTCAGATACGCAGTATTTT. Its protein is CASSLDRELAGSDTQYF.

This clonotype has a handful of counts. V and J are TRBV7-2 and TRBJ1-1, with D possibly matching TRBD1 (5 bases). V lost 4 bases and J 1 base, leaving 16 bases between the germline ends. The CDR3 is 16 residues long. Germline CDR1 reads SGHTA; CDR2 reads FQGNSA. The CDR3 loop is CASSSWGLRPNTEAFF. The CDR3 DNA sequence: TGTGCCAGCAGCTCCTGGGGGTTACGACCGAACACTGAAGCTTTCTTT.

The chain has TRBV12-3 or TRBV12-4 and TRBJ2-3; D call uncertain. Trimming cost V 2 bases and J 4 bases, with 7 bases left between them. This CDR3 spans 13 amino acids. CDR3 region: CASSLKGADTQYF. The CDR3 nucleotides are TGTGCCAGCAGTTTAAAAGGCGCAGATACGCAGTATTTT.

This clonotype was picked up many times. The rearrangement joins TRBV27 to TRBJ2-2; D is perhaps TRBD1 (6 bases). CDR1 and CDR2 (germline): MNHEY, SMNVEV (reference sequence). There are 14 residues in the CDR3. Between the trimmed V and J ends, which lost 5 bases and 5 bases, there was a span of 12 bases. Written as DNA, the CDR3 is TGTGCCAGCAGTCCGAGAGGGGGAACCGGGGAGCTGTTTTTT. Protein product: CASSPRGGTGELFF.

This clonotype was counted many times. The genes are TRBV29-1 and TRBJ1-1; D gene ambiguous. This CDR3 has 13 amino acids. V lost 4 bases and J lost 0, with 9 bases in between. Germline-derived CDR1 and CDR2 are SQVTM and ANQGSEA. DNA of the CDR3: TGCAGCGTTGTTCGGGGATTGAACACTGAAGCTTTCTTT. Residues: CSVVRGLNTEAFF.

This clonotype has just a few counts. The chain joins TRBV7-2 to TRBJ1-2, with a possible D match to TRBD1 (6 bases). The germline gives CDR1 SGHTA, CDR2 FQGNSA. The CDR3 is 15 residues long. Trimming pared 4 bases from V and 2 bases from J, leaving 14 bases between. The CDR3 protein is CASSSPRGLNYGYTF. DNA for the CDR3: TGTGCCAGCAGCTCCCCCCGGGGGCTCAACTATGGCTACACCTTC.

V is TRBV25-1 and J is TRBJ1-2; D gene unclear. Per the germline V gene, CDR1 is MGHDK and CDR2 is SYGVNS. V lost 5 bases to trimming and J lost 4 bases, with 11 bases between them. The CDR3 has 13 amino acids. CDR3 coding DNA: TGTGCCAGCAGTTCAGAGTGGAGCTATGGCTACACCTTC. Translated: CASSSEWSYGYTF.